This T cell receptor beta chain came from a study of OX40 agonist ivuxolimab in advanced cancers. Study findings and constraints: The investigators did not determine what antigen specificity the expanded peripheral T cells had.

The repertoire was sequenced with immunoSEQ multiplex PCR; TCRdb's copy has only in-frame clones and lacks some. The sample records some 80,000 clones, 94% being singletons. V trimming: 5 bases; J trimming: 1 base; junction bases outside the gene matches: 3. The CDR3 contains 15 residues. CDR1 and CDR2 from the germline V gene are LNHDA and SQIVND (reference sequence). As concerns this clone: Its cognate antigen is unknown.

The sample here was CD4+ or CD8+ T cells sorted from blood, taken in a trial of the OX40 agonist ivuxolimab. The clonotype was recovered from an adult with an advanced solid tumor such as melanoma, head and neck, liver or kidney cancer. The rearrangement links TRBV19 to TRBJ2-1, with 9 bases that match TRBD1. As DNA, the CDR3 is TGTGCCAGTAGTTCACAGGGGGCGTCCTACAATGAGCAGTTCTTC. It is translated as CASSSQGASYNEQFF.